A selection of T cell receptor beta chains follows, all from one sample in a study of CD8 T cells in ankylosing spondylitis. MiXCR, applied by TCRdb to the 5' RACE reads, yields one record per CDR3 protein. Of 150,000 to 250,000 distinct CDR3 sequences listed, around 13% are singletons. Sequences were obtained from blood, either unsorted or a sorted T cell fraction (not recorded which). The receptors derive from a male donor with ankylosing spondylitis or in good health (not recorded which). Both conserved end residues are trimmed from each CDR3.

15 | TRBV4-2 | ASSQDQASGGAETQY
13 | TRBV27 | ASRTMGRKGTEAF
10 | TRBV29-1 | SVGGQGREQY
12 | TRBV12-3/TRBV12-4 | ASSLGGAGYGYT
13 | TRBV30 | AWSVRGGNLYEQY
11 | TRBV20-1 | SATWGNQETQY
12 | TRBV6-1 | ASSEQGTYYEQY
13 | TRBV4-1 | ASSLMGLANHEQF
10 | TRBV11-2 | ASSLSLDEQF
8 | TRBV20-1 | SASDLRST
12 | TRBV5-5 | ASTPWGDGYGYT
9 | TRBV4-1 | ASSQVDEQF
11 | TRBV20-1 | SARQAPNQPQH
10 | TRBV6-1 | ASSHIHNEQF
10 | TRBV6-2/TRBV6-3 | ASSFSNNEQF
11 | TRBV27 | ASSLSRGGGYT
12 | TRBV7-9 | ASSVGSSIHIQY
13 | TRBV27 | ASSSVSPGYTEAF